One T cell receptor beta chain is described in this entry. Its target is unknown. The same CDR3 is also encoded by other DNA sequences in this sample. This sample was taken from a study of shared clonotypes between healthy human individuals. For the study at large: CD4 naive cells filled three plates per donor, CD4 memory three, CD8 naive two and CD8 memory one.

General study findings and limits: Four donors held about 4.6% of naive CD4 clonotypes in common. Relative to their counterparts shared across all four donors, non-shared clonotypes exhibited diminished generation probabilities.

Repertoires were generated with immunoSEQ multiplex PCR, while TCRdb's copy carries only in-frame clones and drops some. The table has about 2.3 million clones, 80% to 95% seen once. The CDR3 runs 15 residues. Germline CDR1 is SGDLS and CDR2 is YYNGEE. The V and J ends lost 2 bases and 1 base respectively, with 9 bases between them. The receptor was derived from a man between 18 and 35 years old in good health. Some clones in this sample may be carry-over from other donors' samples. J is TRBJ2-2 and V is TRBV9, with D possibly matching TRBD1 (6 bases). What was sequenced was naive CD4+ T cells from PBMCs. Subset reported: CD45RA+ positively selected. The CDR3 bases are TGTGCCAGCAGCGTGACAGGAATGAACACCGGGGAGCTGTTTTTT. The encoded protein is CASSVTGMNTGELFF.